The 28 T cell receptor beta chains in this list originate from one sample, sequenced in a study of T cell responses to AZD1222 COVID-19 vaccine. Assay used: immunoSEQ multiplex PCR; TCRdb lists only in-frame clones, some missing. Among under 100,000 clones, more than 90% were seen once, and the ten largest hold roughly 4.8%. Sequences were derived from peripheral blood, sampled on day 0 of AZD1222 vaccination. The origin of the receptors is an adult in good health.

V and J are TRBV19 and TRBJ1-2; TRBD1 might be the D (5 bases). The V gene's germline CDR1 is LNHDA and CDR2 SQIVND (reference sequence). The CDR3 loop spans 13 amino acids. The V and J ends lost 7 bases and 4 bases respectively, with 13 bases between them. The CDR3: CASTLPGGYGYTF. DNA for the CDR3: TGTGCCAGTACTCTTCCCGGGGGCTATGGCTACACCTTC.

This clone appeared a single time. The gene calls are TRBV18 and TRBJ1-5; 7 bases match TRBD1. This CDR3 is 15 amino acids long. Germline V gene data show CDR1 as KGHSH and CDR2 as LQKENI. V shed 4 bases, J shed 2 bases, and the junction held 5 bases outside the gene matches. CDR3 sequence: CASSQNRGGNQPQHF. Written as DNA, the CDR3 is TGTGCCAGCTCACAAAACAGGGGTGGCAATCAGCCCCAGCATTTT.

V usage is TRBV11-2 and J usage is TRBJ2-7, with TRBD1 as a possible D gene (6 bases). V was cut by 4 bases and J by 2 bases, with 12 bases left in between. The CDR3 has 14 residues. Germline assignment: CDR1 SGHAT and CDR2 FQNNGV. This chain's CDR3 is CASSWGPPTYEQYF. CDR3 in DNA: TGTGCCAGCAGCTGGGGGCCTCCTACCTACGAGCAGTACTTC.

The rearrangement joins TRBV4-1 to TRBJ1-2; TRBD1 might be the D (6 bases). Germline CDR1 MGHRA, CDR2 YSYEKL. The CDR3 covers 15 residues. V lost 2 bases to trimming and J lost 2 bases, with 12 bases between them. The CDR3 nucleotides are TGCGCCAGCAGCCAATCGGAAGGGGGGAACTATGGCTACACCTTC. Translation gives CASSQSEGGNYGYTF.

The CDR3 DNA reads TGTGCCAGCAGCCAACAGGGGGTCGAGCAGTACTTC. Protein sequence: CASSQQGVEQYF. This chain uses TRBV6-5 with TRBJ2-7; 8 positions agree with TRBD1. This CDR3 has 12 amino acids. Losses at the gene ends were 6 bases for V and 6 bases for J; bases not matched to a gene: 4. CDR1 MNHEY and CDR2 SVGAGI come from the germline V gene.

This clone was detected only once. J is TRBJ1-2 and V is TRBV28; 9 nucleotides match TRBD1. Germline V gene lookup returns CDR1 MDHEN and CDR2 SYDVKM. The CDR3 runs to 15 residues. Trimming cost V 4 bases and J 8 bases; bases outside gene matches: 11. This CDR3 is CASSSPRSDRGGYTF. The CDR3 DNA reads as TGTGCCAGCAGTTCCCCCCGCTCGGACAGGGGCGGCTACACCTTC.

A single count supports this clone. The rearrangement joins TRBV6-6 to TRBJ2-2; D may correspond to TRBD1 or TRBD2 (5 bases each). Deletions cut 0 bases from V and 2 bases from J, with 7 bases between. CDR1 MNHNY and CDR2 SVGAGI come from the germline V gene (reference sequence). CDR3 length: 15 amino acids. The CDR3 here is CASSYSGRNTGELFF. For the CDR3, the DNA is TGTGCCAGCAGTTACTCGGGACGCAACACCGGGGAGCTGTTTTTT.

The rearrangement links TRBV12-3 or TRBV12-4 to TRBJ1-1; D is undetermined. Between the trimmed V and J ends, which lost 10 bases and 1 base, there was a span of 10 bases. The CDR3 extends over 12 amino acids. The CDR3 protein is CATRTQNTEAFF. The DNA of the CDR3 is TGTGCCACCAGAACTCAGAACACTGAAGCTTTCTTT.

There are a few counts of this clone. This chain uses TRBV7-2 with TRBJ2-6, with D uncertain. Germline V gives CDR1 SGHTA, CDR2 FQGNSA. This CDR3 region has 13 residues. V was cut by 3 bases and J by 4 bases, with 4 bases left in between. Here the CDR3 reads CASSLRGANVLTF. CDR3 DNA: TGTGCCAGCAGCTTGAGGGGGGCCAACGTCCTGACTTTC.

This chain joins TRBV5-6 and TRBJ1-2; D uncertain. CDR1 SGHDT and CDR2 YYEEEE come from the germline V gene. The CDR3 is 11 residues long. V lost 0 bases and J 10 bases, leaving 7 bases between the germline ends. The CDR3, as DNA: TGTGCCAGCAGCTTGGGCGACTCCTACACCTTC. It is translated as CASSLGDSYTF.

V and J are TRBV7-2 and TRBJ2-3; 13 nucleotides match TRBD2. V was pared by 5 bases and J by 2 bases, with 13 bases of the junction left unmatched. Per germline, CDR1 SGHTA and CDR2 FQGNSA. This CDR3 contains 19 residues. CDR3 coding DNA: TGTGCCAGCAGCCATTGGGGGTGGACTAGCGGGGGTGCCACAGATACGCAGTATTTT. This gives the protein CASSHWGWTSGGATDTQYF. The full variable domain, with the rest looked up from reference TRBV7-2 and TRBJ2-3, is GAGVSQSPSNKVTEKGKDVELRCDPISGHTALYWYRQSLGQGLEFLIYFQGNSAPDKSGLPSDRFSAERTGGSVSTLTIQRTQQEDSAVYLCASSHWGWTSGGATDTQYFGPGTRLTVL.

The chain recombines TRBV6-6 with TRBJ1-2; TRBD1 might be the D (6 bases). The CDR3 is 14 residues long. Germline lookup yields CDR1 MNHNY and CDR2 SVGAGI (reference sequence). V was pared by 2 bases and J by 2 bases, with 9 bases between. Written as DNA, the CDR3 is TGTGCCAGCAGTTACCGAACAGGGAACTATGGCTACACCTTC. Its protein is CASSYRTGNYGYTF.

V usage is TRBV6-2 or TRBV6-3 and J usage is TRBJ1-1; D possibly corresponds to TRBD1 (5 bases). Germline V lookup: CDR1 MNHEY, CDR2 SVGEGT. The CDR3 runs 15 residues. V dropped 5 bases and J dropped 1 base, with 14 bases sitting between them. The CDR3 is CASSRPGWRNTEAFF. In DNA, the CDR3 is TGTGCCAGCAGTCGGCCAGGGTGGAGGAACACTGAAGCTTTCTTT.

This clone was observed a few times. The V call is TRBV7-9, the J call TRBJ1-1, with D perhaps matching TRBD1 (6 bases). The CDR3 is 15 amino acids. CDR1 and CDR2 from the germline V gene are SEHNR and FQNEAQ (reference sequence). Trimming cost V 5 bases and J 5 bases, with 18 bases left between them. CDR3 sequence: CASSDRGGRRTEAFF. CDR3 coding DNA: TGTGCCAGCAGCGATCGAGGGGGGCGCAGGACTGAAGCTTTCTTT.

The chain carries TRBV5-1 and TRBJ1-4; D unclear. Germline V gives CDR1 SGHRS, CDR2 YFSETQ. This CDR3 is 16 amino acids long. Trimming left V 0 bases short and J 5 bases short, with 14 bases between. In DNA, the CDR3 is TGCGCCAGCAGCTTGGTCCCCCCCAAACAGAATGAAAAACTGTTTTTT. Translation: CASSLVPPKQNEKLFF.

This CDR3 reads CASSPPRDGPYEQYF. The CDR3, as DNA: TGTGCCAGCAGCCCCCCCCGGGACGGGCCCTACGAGCAGTACTTC. The rearrangement links TRBV5-4 to TRBJ2-7; D possibly matches TRBD1 or TRBD2 (5 bases each). Trimming took off 4 bases at V and 2 bases at J, with 16 bases between the two ends. This CDR3 contains 15 residues. CDR1 is SGHNT and CDR2 is YYREEE in the germline V gene (reference sequence).

The chain employs TRBV6-2 or TRBV6-3 and TRBJ2-7, with D unclear. The germline gives CDR1 MNHEY, CDR2 SVGEGT. The V gene lost 5 bases and the J gene lost 4 bases, with 3 bases spanning the gap. This CDR3 region has 10 residues. CDR3 nucleotides: TGTGCCAGCAGTAAATACGAGCAGTACTTC. This translates into CASSKYEQYF.

The chain links TRBV6-2 or TRBV6-3 to TRBJ1-2; no reliable D call. The CDR3 is 14 amino acids. Germline CDR1 reads MNHEY; CDR2 reads SVGEGT. Trimming took 0 bases from V and 4 from J, leaving 9 bases between them. CDR3 residues: CASSYSTRFYGYTF. CDR3 DNA sequence: TGTGCCAGCAGTTACTCGACTAGGTTCTATGGCTACACCTTC.

The V and J genes are TRBV5-1 and TRBJ2-7, with D possibly called TRBD1 or TRBD2 (6 bases each). V dropped 5 bases and J dropped 5 bases, with 17 bases sitting between them. CDR1 is SGHRS and CDR2 is YFSETQ in the germline V gene. CDR3 length equals 14 residues. DNA for the CDR3: TGCGCCAGCAGACGGGGGCAGGGTGTCAACGAGCAGTACTTC. Translation gives CASRRGQGVNEQYF.

The V and J genes are TRBV30 and TRBJ1-6; D is undetermined. The length of the CDR3 is 13 residues. Trimming cost V 3 bases and J 5 bases, with 8 bases left between them. Germline loops: CDR1 GTSNPN, CDR2 SVGIG (reference sequence). CDR3 DNA sequence: TGTGCCTGGAGCCCAGATAATAATTCACCCCTCCACTTT. It specifies CAWSPDNNSPLHF.

This rearrangement joins TRBV15 to TRBJ1-4; D call uncertain. V was shortened by 4 bases and J by 4 bases, with 13 bases between the two germline ends. The V gene's germline CDR1 is LNHNV and CDR2 YYDKDF (reference sequence). The CDR3 length is 15 residues. The CDR3 protein is CATSTQPLGNEKLFF. Here the CDR3 DNA reads TGTGCCACCAGCACTCAGCCCCTAGGTAATGAAAAACTGTTTTTT.

V is TRBV28 and J is TRBJ2-7; no clear D gene. The CDR3 consists of 15 residues. CDR1 and CDR2 (germline): MDHEN, SYDVKM. V shed 6 bases and J shed 3 bases, with 18 bases lying between them. This chain's CDR3 is CASRVGGSGYYEQYF. The CDR3 DNA is TGTGCCAGCAGAGTAGGTGGCAGTGGGTACTACGAGCAGTACTTC.

This clone was seen just once. This chain uses TRBV6-1 with TRBJ1-5, with a weak D call TRBD1 (5 bases). CDR3 length equals 16 residues. V dropped 0 bases and J dropped 3 bases, with 12 bases sitting between them. CDR1 is MNHNS, CDR2 SASEGT, per germline. For the CDR3, the DNA is TGTGCCAGCAGTGAAGCAGGGGTGGCGGTCAATCAGCCCCAGCATTTT. Encoded protein: CASSEAGVAVNQPQHF.

The CDR3 is CASKIAGYSTDTQYF. Here the CDR3 DNA reads TGTGCCAGCAAAATAGCGGGGTACAGCACAGATACGCAGTATTTT. The chain joins TRBV6-5 to TRBJ2-3; 8 nucleotides align to TRBD2. The CDR3 extends over 15 amino acids. After removal of 7 bases from V and 0 bases from J, the junction contained 6 bases not matched to a gene. The germline V gene has CDR1 MNHEY and CDR2 SVGAGI.

V is TRBV28 and J is TRBJ1-2; maybe TRBD1 (6 bases). Germline V gene data show CDR1 as MDHEN and CDR2 as SYDVKM. CDR3 length: 15 amino acids. The V end lost 5 bases, the J end lost 4 bases, and 17 bases lay between the germline ends. Written as DNA, the CDR3 is TGTGCCAGCAGTCCAGGACAGATCTCCCCCTATGGCTACACCTTC. The encoded protein is CASSPGQISPYGYTF.

J is TRBJ2-7 and V is TRBV6-5; 8 bases align to TRBD1. This CDR3 is built from 15 residues. Per the germline V gene, CDR1 is MNHEY and CDR2 is SVGAGI. The V gene end was trimmed by 0 bases and the J gene end by 2 bases; junction bases not matched to a gene: 3. The CDR3 DNA follows: TGTGCCAGCAGTTACTCGGGCAGGGGGCCCTACGAGCAGTACTTC. It yields the protein CASSYSGRGPYEQYF.

The chain couples TRBV6-5 to TRBJ2-1, with D maybe TRBD1 (5 bases). The germline V gene encodes CDR1 MNHEY and CDR2 SVGAGI. The V gene lost 4 bases and the J gene lost 1 base, with 14 bases spanning the gap. CDR3 length equals 16 residues. For the CDR3, the DNA is TGTGCCAGCAGTTTACCCCGGGCAGGGTCCTACAATGAGCAGTTCTTC. Translating gives CASSLPRAGSYNEQFF.

This sequence joins TRBV7-9 and TRBJ1-3; D is perhaps TRBD1 (5 bases). The CDR3 has 16 residues. The V end lost 5 bases, the J end lost 4 bases, and 18 bases lay between the germline ends. Germline loops: CDR1 SEHNR, CDR2 FQNEAQ (reference sequence). CDR3 DNA sequence: TGTGCCAGCAGCCCGATTGTCGGGGGTAAAGGAAACACCATATATTTT. This translates into CASSPIVGGKGNTIYF. Combining the CDR3 with reference TRBV7-9 and TRBJ1-3 gives the whole variable domain DTGVSQNPRHKITKRGQNVTFRCDPISEHNRLYWYRQTLGQGPEFLTYFQNEAQLEKSRLLSDRFSAERPKGSFSTLEIQRTEQGDSAMYLCASSPIVGGKGNTIYFGEGSWLTVV.